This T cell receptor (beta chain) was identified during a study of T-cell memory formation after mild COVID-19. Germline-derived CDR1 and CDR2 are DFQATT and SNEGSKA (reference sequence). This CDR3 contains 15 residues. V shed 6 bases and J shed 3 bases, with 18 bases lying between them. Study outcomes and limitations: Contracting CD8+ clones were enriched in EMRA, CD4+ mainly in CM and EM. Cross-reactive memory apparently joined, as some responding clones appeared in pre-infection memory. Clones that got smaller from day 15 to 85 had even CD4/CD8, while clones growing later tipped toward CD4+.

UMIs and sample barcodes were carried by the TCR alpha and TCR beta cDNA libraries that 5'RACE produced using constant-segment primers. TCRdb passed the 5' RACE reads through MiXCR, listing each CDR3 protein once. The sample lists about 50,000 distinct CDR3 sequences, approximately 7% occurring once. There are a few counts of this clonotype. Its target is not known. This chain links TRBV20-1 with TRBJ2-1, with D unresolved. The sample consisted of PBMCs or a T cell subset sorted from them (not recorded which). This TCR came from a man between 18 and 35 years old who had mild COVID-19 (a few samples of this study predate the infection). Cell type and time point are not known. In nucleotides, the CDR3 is TGCAGTGCCCCGAACCTGGGGTCGGGCTACAATGAGCAGTTCTTC. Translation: CSAPNLGSGYNEQFF.